This T cell receptor beta chain was sequenced in a study of cytomegalovirus exposure and HLA in healthy donors. Deletions cut 2 bases from V and 4 bases from J, with 11 bases between. CDR3 length equals 14 residues. Germline V gene lookup returns CDR1 SNHLY and CDR2 FYNNEI. PCR employed 60 Vbeta and 13 Jbeta primers. Repertoires were generated with immunoSEQ multiplex PCR, while TCRdb's copy carries only in-frame clones and drops some. The sample lists 200,000 to 250,000 clones, around 73% occurring once. Material: PBMCs. This receptor was obtained from a male donor in good health and CMV-seronegative. The chain carries TRBV2 and TRBJ1-2, with a tentative D call TRBD1 (6 bases). The CDR3 spells CASSERGSSYGYTF. In nucleotides, the CDR3 is TGTGCCAGCAGTGAAAGGGGGTCCAGCTATGGCTACACCTTC.